The rows below give T cell receptor beta chains drawn from one sample of a study of cytomegalovirus exposure and HLA in healthy donors. Sequencing was performed with immunoSEQ multiplex PCR; in TCRdb, only in-frame clones are kept and a portion is missing. The sample holds about 180,000 clones, over 75% seen once. Sequencing used PBMCs. The receptors were sampled from a man aged 40-55 years in good health and CMV-seropositive. The CDR3 runs from the conserved cysteine through the conserved F or W. D genes are given only for firm matches. Where a row states a size, it is once, few, many or the class of an expanded clone; other rows omit it.

once	TRBD1	TRBV19	TRBJ1-1	CASRPVRGLDTEAFF	TGTGCCAGTAGGCCAGTCAGGGGGCTGGACACTGAAGCTTTCTTT
NA	NA	TRBV18	TRBJ2-3	CASSPPSKTRDTQYF	TGTGCCAGCTCACCACCGAGCAAAACCCGAGATACGCAGTATTTT
NA	TRBD2	TRBV4-1	TRBJ2-2	CASSLGLLRRTSAGGELFF	TGCGCCAGCAGCTTGGGACTTCTCCGTCGGACTAGCGCGGGCGGGGAGCTGTTTTTT
NA	NA	TRBV2	TRBJ1-5	CASTPYPAGTNNQPQHF	TGTGCCAGCACCCCCTACCCCGCGGGGACGAACAATCAGCCCCAGCATTTT
NA	TRBD2	TRBV18	TRBJ2-1	CASSPSAGAGDEQFF	TGTGCCAGCTCACCCTCAGCGGGAGCGGGGGATGAGCAGTTCTTC
NA	TRBD1	TRBV10-2	TRBJ2-1	CASSGQGARNEQFF	TGCGCCAGCTCGGGACAGGGGGCCCGCAATGAGCAGTTCTTC
NA	TRBD1	TRBV28	TRBJ2-7	CASSRGQGIGGNEQYF	TGTGCCAGCAGTCGGGGACAGGGGATTGGGGGTAACGAGCAGTACTTC
NA	TRBD1	TRBV7-9	TRBJ1-1	CSSSLGTGANTEAFF	TGTTCCAGCAGCTTAGGGACAGGGGCGAACACTGAAGCTTTCTTT
once	NA	TRBV6-1	TRBJ2-7	CASRGSIYYEQYF	TGTGCCAGCAGAGGCTCCATCTACTACGAGCAGTACTTC
NA	NA	TRBV13	TRBJ2-7	CASSLGPGLEVYF	TGTGCCAGCAGCTTAGGCCCCGGACTTGAGGTGTACTTC
few	TRBD2	TRBV4-2	TRBJ2-1	CASSLKPELAGTAYNEQFF	TGTGCCAGCAGCCTCAAGCCCGAACTAGCGGGGACCGCCTACAATGAGCAGTTCTTC
NA	TRBD1	TRBV27	TRBJ1-3	CASSPRVGDSSGNTIYF	TGTGCCAGCAGTCCCAGAGTCGGGGACAGTTCCGGAAACACCATATATTTT
few	NA	TRBV7-9	TRBJ2-1	CASSLRNGGNHEQFF	TGTGCCAGCAGCTTAAGGAATGGGGGGAACCATGAGCAGTTCTTC
NA	TRBD1	TRBV19	TRBJ1-2	CASSIFGQDLAIYGYTF	TGTGCCAGTAGTATTTTCGGACAGGACCTGGCTATCTATGGCTACACCTTC
NA	TRBD1	TRBV7-6	TRBJ1-4	CASSLGQGPNEKLFF	TGTGCCAGCAGCTTAGGACAGGGGCCTAATGAAAAACTGTTTTTT
NA	NA	TRBV7-8	TRBJ2-7	CASSTSSYEQYF	TGTGCCAGCAGCACAAGCTCCTACGAGCAGTACTTC
once	TRBD2	TRBV5-8	TRBJ2-3	CASSVILAGASDTQYF	TGTGCCAGCAGCGTAATACTAGCGGGAGCGTCGGATACGCAGTATTTT
NA	TRBD1	TRBV9	TRBJ2-5	CASSVMGQTQETQYF	TGTGCCAGCAGCGTGATGGGACAGACTCAAGAGACCCAGTACTTC
NA	NA	TRBV6-1	TRBJ1-1	CASSESRLTEAFF	TGTGCCAGCAGTGAGTCAAGACTCACTGAAGCTTTCTTT
NA	TRBD2	TRBV13	TRBJ2-5	CASSPRTSGETQYF	TGTGCCAGCAGCCCTCGGACTAGCGGGGAGACCCAGTACTTC
NA	TRBD1	TRBV4-1	TRBJ1-1	CASSQGTGAMNTEAFF	TGCGCCAGCAGCCAAGGGACAGGGGCTATGAACACTGAAGCTTTCTTT
NA	TRBD2	TRBV7-3	TRBJ2-5	CASSLSPGLAGAQGTQYF	TGTGCCAGCAGCTTAAGCCCAGGACTAGCGGGGGCCCAAGGGACCCAGTACTTC
NA	NA	TRBV28	TRBJ2-7	CASSQRDWSYEQYF	TGTGCCAGCAGCCAAAGAGACTGGTCCTACGAGCAGTACTTC
NA	TRBD1	TRBV5-6	TRBJ1-1	CASSLDRGYTEAFF	TGTGCCAGCAGCTTGGACAGGGGGTACACTGAAGCTTTCTTT
NA	NA	TRBV2	TRBJ1-2	CASSVLFNSEGYTF	TGTGCCAGCAGTGTGCTATTCAACTCGGAGGGCTACACCTTC
NA	TRBD1	TRBV7-9	TRBJ1-1	CASSLAGTGVAFF	TGTGCCAGCAGCTTAGCGGGGACAGGGGTTGCTTTCTTT
NA	TRBD1	TRBV9	TRBJ2-5	CASSAKSQGVGETQYF	TGTGCCAGCAGCGCAAAGTCACAGGGGGTGGGTGAGACCCAGTACTTC
NA	NA	TRBV11-3	TRBJ1-2	CASSLRGANYGYTF	TGTGCCAGCAGCTTACGGGGAGCTAACTATGGCTACACCTTC
few	TRBD2	TRBV19	TRBJ2-1	CASSIIAGTNNEQFF	TGTGCCAGTAGTATAATCGCCGGGACTAACAATGAGCAGTTCTTC
NA	NA	TRBV25-1	TRBJ1-6	CASSVGGSYNSPLHF	TGTGCCAGCAGTGTAGGGGGCTCCTATAATTCACCCCTCCACTTT
NA	NA	TRBV19	TRBJ1-2	CASSLADYGYTF	TGTGCCAGTAGTCTGGCAGACTATGGCTACACCTTC
NA	NA	TRBV11-2	TRBJ2-7	CASSSFRSYEQYF	TGTGCCAGCAGCTCCTTCCGGAGCTACGAGCAGTACTTC
NA	TRBD2	TRBV6-1	TRBJ2-3	CASSVAGGVDTQYF	TGTGCCAGCAGTGTTGCGGGAGGAGTAGATACGCAGTATTTT
NA	NA	TRBV6-5	TRBJ1-2	CASSPMSGIHGYTF	TGTGCCAGCAGTCCTATGTCCGGGATCCATGGCTACACCTTC
NA	TRBD1	TRBV2	TRBJ2-2	CASSSDRGPGELFF	TGTGCCAGCAGTTCGGACAGGGGTCCCGGGGAGCTGTTTTTT
NA	NA	TRBV30	TRBJ2-1	CAWSTRPGNEQFF	TGTGCCTGGAGTACCCGGCCGGGGAATGAGCAGTTCTTC
few	TRBD1	TRBV9	TRBJ2-5	CASSAGDRGIETQYF	TGTGCCAGCAGCGCCGGGGACAGGGGAATTGAGACCCAGTACTTC
NA	NA	TRBV7-8	TRBJ2-1	CASSLDRRNEQFF	TGTGCCAGCAGCCTAGACAGACGCAATGAGCAGTTCTTC
NA	NA	TRBV28	TRBJ1-5	CASRTPTGPNQPQHF	TGTGCCAGCAGAACCCCGACAGGACCCAATCAGCCCCAGCATTTT
NA	NA	TRBV19	TRBJ2-5	CASSIGAGRETQYF	TGTGCCAGTAGTATAGGTGCGGGGCGAGAGACCCAGTACTTC
NA	NA	TRBV11-2	TRBJ2-3	CASSQGQGASTDTQYF	TGTGCCAGCAGCCAGGGTCAGGGTGCTAGCACAGATACGCAGTATTTT
NA	TRBD2	TRBV5-1	TRBJ2-7	CASSFSGPYEQYF	TGCGCCAGCAGCTTTAGCGGGCCCTACGAGCAGTACTTC